This TCR beta chain is drawn from a study of OX40 agonist ivuxolimab in advanced cancers. Overall study: In this cohort, patients received ivuxolimab, an agonistic anti-OX40 (CD134) antibody. Mean age around 64 years, range roughly 20 to 85; about 81% male.

Germline lookup yields CDR1 SEHNR and CDR2 FQNEAQ (reference sequence). The CDR3 runs 12 residues. The ends were cut back, 5 bases at V and 3 bases at J, with 7 bases in the middle. The assay was immunoSEQ multiplex PCR, and TCRdb's table has in-frame clones only and misses some. The repertoire holds more than 50,000 clones, about 87% seen once, with roughly 1.8% in the top ten. This TCR came from an adult with an advanced solid tumor such as melanoma, head and neck, liver or kidney cancer. The starting material was CD4+ or CD8+ T cells sorted from blood, obtained in a trial of the OX40 agonist ivuxolimab. The V call is TRBV7-9, the J call TRBJ1-1; D gene uncertain. CDR3 sequence (DNA): TGTGCCAGCAGCCTGCGGGACACTGAAGCTTTCTTT. It translates to CASSLRDTEAFF.